These T cell receptor beta chains were read from a single sample in a study of OX40 agonist ivuxolimab in advanced cancers. Clones were read by immunoSEQ multiplex PCR, and TCRdb kept only the in-frame ones, dropping some. Of fewer than 45,000 clones detected, around 80% appear once; the ten largest clones hold 6.5% to 8%. The sample was CD4+ or CD8+ T cells sorted from blood, taken in a trial of the OX40 agonist ivuxolimab. Every receptor here comes from an adult with an advanced solid tumor such as melanoma, head and neck, liver or kidney cancer. The CDR3 runs from the conserved cysteine through the conserved F or W. A D gene is named only where the DNA matches it firmly. Only some rows state a clone size, as once, few, many or a class for expanded clones.

abundance	v_gene	d_gene	j_gene	CDR3nt	CDR3aa
few	TRBV10-2	NA	TRBJ2-1	TGCGCCAGCCGGGGAGGGGGTGATGAGCAGTTCTTC	CASRGGGDEQFF
NA	TRBV18	NA	TRBJ2-1	TGTGCCAGCTATGAGGGAGGCGACCTTGGGAATGAGCAGTTCTTC	CASYEGGDLGNEQFF
NA	TRBV5-5	NA	TRBJ2-7	TGTGCCAGCAGCTTGCTGGGGGGTTCCTCCTACGAGCAGTACTTC	CASSLLGGSSYEQYF
NA	TRBV9	TRBD2	TRBJ2-1	TGTGCCAGCAGCGTAGGGGCGGGGGACCCCTACAATGAGCAGTTCTTC	CASSVGAGDPYNEQFF
NA	TRBV10-2	NA	TRBJ2-3	TGCGCCAGCGCAGAGGCGTTAGATACGCAGTATTTT	CASAEALDTQYF
NA	TRBV4-3	NA	TRBJ1-4	TGCGCCAGCAGCCAAGAAGTCCCTGTGGGCCTTAGGGAAAAACTGTTTTTT	CASSQEVPVGLREKLFF
NA	TRBV13	TRBD1	TRBJ1-2	TGTGCCAGCAATCGCGGACAGGGGCGCGCCTATGGCTACACCTTC	CASNRGQGRAYGYTF
NA	TRBV19	NA	TRBJ1-1	NA	CASSIYSGQGTEAFF
NA	TRBV18	TRBD2	TRBJ2-2	TGTGCCAGCTCACTTCAGCGGGAGAAGAACACCGGGGAGCTGTTTTTT	CASSLQREKNTGELFF
once	TRBV10-3	TRBD1	TRBJ2-1	TGTGCCAGTAGACAGGGGGGGAATGAGCAGTTCTTC	CASRQGGNEQFF
few	TRBV7-9	TRBD2	TRBJ2-4	TGTGCCAGCAGCTTAGTGGGACTAGATATTCAGTACTTC	CASSLVGLDIQYF
NA	TRBV27	TRBD2	TRBJ2-3	TGTGCCAGCAGTTCTAGCGGGAGAGGGACAGATACGCAGTATTTT	CASSSSGRGTDTQYF
NA	TRBV5-5	NA	TRBJ1-4	TGTGCCAGCAGCCAAGTAACAGGAGAAACTAATGAAAAACTGTTTTTT	CASSQVTGETNEKLFF
once	TRBV5-6	TRBD2	TRBJ2-7	TGTGCCAGCAGCTTTTTAGGACTAGCGGAGTCCTCCTACGAGCAGTACTTC	CASSFLGLAESSYEQYF
NA	TRBV7-9	NA	TRBJ1-4	TGTGCCAGCAGCTTAGGGAGGGGGTATGAGAAAATGGAAAAACTGTTTTTT	CASSLGRGYEKMEKLFF
NA	TRBV5-4	NA	TRBJ1-5	TGTGCCAGCAGCTTGGCAGGGGAAGGTTTAAGGGCCCAGCATTTT	CASSLAGEGLRAQHF
once	TRBV30	NA	TRBJ2-7	TGTGCCTGGAGTCTCAAGTACGAGCAGTACTTC	CAWSLKYEQYF
NA	TRBV9	NA	TRBJ2-3	TGTGCCAGCAGCGTAGGGCGGGACACAGATACGCAGTATTTT	CASSVGRDTDTQYF
once	TRBV4-1	TRBD2	TRBJ2-5	TGCGCCAGCAGCGAACGGGGTAGCGGGAGTTCGCAAGGGACCCAGTACTTC	CASSERGSGSSQGTQYF
NA	TRBV25-1	NA	TRBJ2-5	TGTGCCAGCAGTGAAGTCCCCACTGAAGAGACCCAGTACTTC	CASSEVPTEETQYF